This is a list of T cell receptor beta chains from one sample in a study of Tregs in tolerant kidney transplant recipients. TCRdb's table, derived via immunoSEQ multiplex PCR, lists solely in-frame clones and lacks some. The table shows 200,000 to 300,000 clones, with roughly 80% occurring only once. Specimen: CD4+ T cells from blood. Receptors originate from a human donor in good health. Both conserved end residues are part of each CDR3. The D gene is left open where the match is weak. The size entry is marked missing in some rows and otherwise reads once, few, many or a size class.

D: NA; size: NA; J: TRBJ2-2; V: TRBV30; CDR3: CAWKRGGDTGELFF; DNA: TGTGCCTGGAAGCGAGGCGGGGACACCGGGGAGCTGTTTTTT
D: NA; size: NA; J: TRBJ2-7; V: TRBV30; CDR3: CAWSEVLPYEQYF; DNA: TGTGCCTGGAGTGAGGTCCTTCCCTACGAGCAGTACTTC
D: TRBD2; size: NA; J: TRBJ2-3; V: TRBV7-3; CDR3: CASSSRLAGAGADTQYF; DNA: TGTGCCAGCAGCTCTCGACTAGCGGGGGCCGGGGCAGATACGCAGTATTTT
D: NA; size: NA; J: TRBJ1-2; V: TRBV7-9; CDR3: CASSLVRHAGGSGYTF; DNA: TGTGCCAGCAGCTTAGTCCGTCACGCAGGCGGAAGTGGCTACACCTTC
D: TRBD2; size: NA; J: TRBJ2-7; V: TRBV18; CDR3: CASSPRTLAGGHYEQYF; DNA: TGTGCCAGCTCACCGCGCACCCTAGCGGGAGGCCACTACGAGCAGTACTTC
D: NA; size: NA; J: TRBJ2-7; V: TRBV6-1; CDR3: CASADPPTYEQYF; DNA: TGTGCCAGCGCGGACCCCCCTACCTACGAGCAGTACTTC
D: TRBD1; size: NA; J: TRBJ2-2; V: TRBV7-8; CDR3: CASSSQGVGTGELFF; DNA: TGTGCCAGCAGCTCCCAGGGGGTAGGGACCGGGGAGCTGTTTTTT
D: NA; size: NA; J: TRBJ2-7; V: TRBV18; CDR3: CASSPPLLTYEQYF; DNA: TGTGCCAGCTCACCACCCCTGCTTACCTACGAGCAGTACTTC
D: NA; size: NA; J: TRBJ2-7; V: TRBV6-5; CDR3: CASTRRNSYEQYF; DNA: TGTGCCAGCACGAGAAGGAACTCCTACGAGCAGTACTTC
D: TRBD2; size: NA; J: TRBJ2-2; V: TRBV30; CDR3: CAWSLGLAANTGELFF; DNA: TGTGCCTGGAGTCTGGGACTAGCGGCGAACACCGGGGAGCTGTTTTTT
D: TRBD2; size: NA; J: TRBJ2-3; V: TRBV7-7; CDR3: CASSFSGRSDTQYF; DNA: TGTGCCAGCAGCTTCAGCGGGAGGTCAGATACGCAGTATTTT
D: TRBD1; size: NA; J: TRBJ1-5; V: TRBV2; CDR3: CASSEIGTGHQPQHF; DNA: TGTGCCAGCAGTGAAATCGGGACAGGCCATCAGCCCCAGCATTTT
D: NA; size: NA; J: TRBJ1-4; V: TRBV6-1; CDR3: CASSRTTNEKLFF; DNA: TGTGCCAGCAGCCGTACAACTAATGAAAAACTGTTTTTT
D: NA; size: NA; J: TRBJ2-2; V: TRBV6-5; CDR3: CASSKGGRTGELSF; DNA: TGTGCCAGCTCTAAGGGGGGGCGTACCGGGGAGCTGTCTTTT
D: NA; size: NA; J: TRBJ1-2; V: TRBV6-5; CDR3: CASSSGERGYTF; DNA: TGTGCCAGCAGTTCAGGGGAGAGGGGCTACACCTTC
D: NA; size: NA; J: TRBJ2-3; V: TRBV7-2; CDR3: CASSLAGVAGTQYF; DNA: TGTGCCAGCAGCTTAGCGGGAGTAGCAGGTACGCAGTATTTT
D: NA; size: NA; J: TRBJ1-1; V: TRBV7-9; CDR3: CASSLGRSGAEAFF; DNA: TGTGCCAGCAGCTTAGGGAGGTCGGGGGCTGAAGCTTTCTTT
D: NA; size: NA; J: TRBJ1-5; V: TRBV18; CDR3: CASSPDSLRSNQPQHF; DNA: TGTGCCAGCTCACCAGACTCCCTAAGGAGCAATCAGCCCCAGCATTTT
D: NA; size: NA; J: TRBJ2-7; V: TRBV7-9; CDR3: CASSLAVRVEQYF; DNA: TGTGCCAGCAGCTTAGCGGTCCGGGTCGAGCAGTACTTC
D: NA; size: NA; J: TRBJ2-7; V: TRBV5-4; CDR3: CASSFVDWPATYEQYF; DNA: TGTGCCAGCAGCTTTGTTGATTGGCCCGCAACCTACGAGCAGTACTTC
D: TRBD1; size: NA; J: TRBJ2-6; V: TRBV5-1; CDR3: CASSPFHIGTAGANVLTF; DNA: TGCGCCAGCAGCCCATTTCACATTGGGACAGCTGGGGCCAACGTCCTGACTTTC
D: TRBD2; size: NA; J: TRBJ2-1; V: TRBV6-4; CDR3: CAGSGLASNEQFF; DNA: TGTGCCGGATCGGGACTAGCGTCCAATGAGCAGTTCTTC
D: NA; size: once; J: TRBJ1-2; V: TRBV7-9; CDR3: CASSFGQNYGYTF; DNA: TGTGCCAGCAGCTTTGGCCAGAACTATGGCTACACCTTC
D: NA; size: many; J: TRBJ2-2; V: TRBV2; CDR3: CASSEESTGELFF; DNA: TGTGCCAGCAGTGAAGAGTCGACCGGGGAGCTGTTTTTT
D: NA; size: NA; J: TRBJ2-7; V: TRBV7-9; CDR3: CASSLDPAATYEQYF; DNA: TGTGCCAGCAGCTTAGACCCAGCGGCGACTTACGAGCAGTACTTC
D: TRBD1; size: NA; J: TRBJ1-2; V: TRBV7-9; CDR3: CASSQLGQANYGYTF; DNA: TGTGCCAGCAGCCAATTGGGACAGGCCAACTATGGCTACACCTTC
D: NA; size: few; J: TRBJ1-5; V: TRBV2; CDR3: CASSEDGGNQPQHF; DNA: TGTGCCAGCAGTGAAGATGGGGGCAATCAGCCCCAGCATTTT
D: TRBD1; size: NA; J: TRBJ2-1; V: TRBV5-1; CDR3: CASSLGQGRDEQFF; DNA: TGCGCCAGCAGCTTAGGACAGGGAAGGGATGAGCAGTTCTTC
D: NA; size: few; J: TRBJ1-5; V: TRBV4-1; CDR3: CASSQAGLGQPQHF; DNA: TGCGCCAGCAGCCAAGCGGGGTTGGGTCAGCCCCAGCATTTT
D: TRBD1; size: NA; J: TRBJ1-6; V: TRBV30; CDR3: CAWSAIRGNNSPLHF; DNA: TGTGCCTGGAGTGCGATCAGGGGGAATAATTCACCCCTCCACTTT
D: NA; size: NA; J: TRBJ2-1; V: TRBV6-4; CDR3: CASSEQPTVENEQFF; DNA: TGTGCCAGCAGTGAACAACCTACCGTTGAGAATGAGCAGTTCTTC